This TCR beta chain was recovered during a study of OX40 agonist ivuxolimab in advanced cancers. J lost 4 bases, V lost 4 bases, and 7 bases had no gene match. The CDR3 length is 14 residues. The germline CDR1 and CDR2 sequences are GTSNPN and SVGIG (reference sequence). Sequencing was performed with immunoSEQ multiplex PCR; in TCRdb, only in-frame clones are kept and a portion is missing. The sample has around 23,000 clones; approximately 80% are singletons. This specimen consisted of CD4+ or CD8+ T cells sorted from blood, obtained in a trial of the OX40 agonist ivuxolimab. The rearrangement links TRBV30 to TRBJ2-3, with 8 bases aligning to TRBD2. The clonotype was recovered from an adult with an advanced solid tumor such as melanoma, head and neck, liver or kidney cancer. The CDR3 DNA reads as TGTGCCTGGATGCCAGCGGGAGTAGCAGATACGCAGTATTTT. Its protein is CAWMPAGVADTQYF.